Presented here are 18 T cell receptor beta chains from one specimen sequenced in a study of shared clonotypes between healthy human individuals. Produced via immunoSEQ multiplex PCR; TCRdb's table is partial and in-frame only. The profile covers some 700,000 clones, with 90% appearing a single time and 34% taken by the ten largest. The sample consisted of memory CD8+ T cells from PBMCs. The subset is: CD45RO+ cells pooled with CCR7-negative TemRA cells. These receptor sequences come from a young man in good health. Some clones in this sample may be carry-over from other donors' samples.

This clone has a single count. This chain links TRBV27 with TRBJ2-7; 12 bases are shared with TRBD2. V lost 2 bases and J lost 5; bases outside the gene matches: 7. In germline, CDR1 is MNHEY, CDR2 SMNVEV (reference sequence). This CDR3 is 16 amino acids long. The CDR3 reads CASSLVLAGGPHEQYF. The CDR3 DNA sequence: TGTGCCAGCAGTTTAGTTCTAGCGGGAGGGCCCCACGAGCAGTACTTC.

The rearrangement links TRBV11-2 to TRBJ1-2; no firm D call. Germline CDR1 and CDR2: SGHAT and FQNNGV. CDR3 size: 17 residues. Trimming stripped 0 bases from V and 0 bases from J, with 14 bases between. This CDR3 is CASSLEADTSPNYGYTF. The CDR3 region has the DNA TGTGCCAGCAGCTTAGAGGCAGATACCTCTCCTAACTATGGCTACACCTTC.

The gene calls are TRBV5-1 and TRBJ1-2; D possibly corresponds to TRBD1 (6 bases). Germline V gene sequence: CDR1 SGHRS, CDR2 YFSETQ. CDR3 length: 15 amino acids. Between the trimmed V and J ends, which lost 0 bases and 2 bases, there was a span of 11 bases. As DNA, the CDR3 is TGCGCCAGCAGCTTGGGCGGACAGTTGAACTATGGCTACACCTTC. Translated: CASSLGGQLNYGYTF. Full variable domain (remainder filled in from reference TRBV5-1 and TRBJ1-2): KAGVTQTPRYLIKTRGQQVTLSCSPISGHRSVSWYQQTPGQGLQFLFEYFSETQRNKGNFPGRFSGRQFSNSRSEMNVSTLELGDSALYLCASSLGGQLNYGYTFGSGTRLTVV.

V and J are TRBV7-8 and TRBJ2-2, with D possibly being TRBD2 (5 bases). The CDR3 runs 16 residues. The germline gives CDR1 SGHVS, CDR2 FQNEAQ. V was clipped by 5 bases and J by 0 bases, with 13 bases between them. This chain's CDR3 is CASSIWGVSNTGELFF. CDR3 bases: TGTGCCAGCAGCATCTGGGGAGTATCGAACACCGGGGAGCTGTTTTTT.

The V gene is TRBV7-9, the J gene TRBJ2-7; the D gene could be TRBD1 or TRBD2 (5 bases each). Trimming shortened V by 5 bases and J by 6 bases, and 20 bases separated the two germline ends. Germline assignment: CDR1 SEHNR and CDR2 FQNEAQ (reference sequence). The CDR3 sequence is 15 residues long. CDR3: CASSEGTLGRGEQYF. The DNA for the CDR3 is TGTGCCAGCAGCGAAGGGACGCTGGGACGAGGCGAGCAGTACTTC. Full variable domain (outside the CDR3, taken from reference TRBV7-9 and TRBJ2-7): DTGVSQNPRHKITKRGQNVTFRCDPISEHNRLYWYRQTLGQGPEFLTYFQNEAQLEKSRLLSDRFSAERPKGSFSTLEIQRTEQGDSAMYLCASSEGTLGRGEQYFGPGTRLTVT.

The table lists this clone with a few counts. The chain is built from TRBV29-1 and TRBJ1-1; D may be TRBD1 (6 bases). CDR1 and CDR2 from the germline V gene are SQVTM and ANQGSEA. The CDR3 covers 13 residues. V was pared by 3 bases and J by 1 base, with 9 bases between. CDR3 in DNA: TGCAGCGTTGAGGGGGGCGGGAACACTGAAGCTTTCTTT. Protein sequence: CSVEGGGNTEAFF.

The chain carries TRBV27 and TRBJ2-2; D is unresolved. The CDR3 runs 14 residues. CDR1 is MNHEY and CDR2 is SMNVEV in the germline V gene (reference sequence). The ends were cut back, 5 bases at V and 7 bases at J, with 14 bases in the middle. CDR3 in DNA: TGTGCCAGCAGTCCCCCAACCCTGGGCGGGGAGCTGTTTTTT. It codes for CASSPPTLGGELFF.

The chain links TRBV30 to TRBJ1-1; TRBD1 is a possible D gene (5 bases). The CDR3 is 11 residues long. V was pared by 1 base and J by 9 bases, with 9 bases between. Germline V CDR1 and CDR2: GTSNPN, SVGIG (reference sequence). CDR3 sequence (DNA): TGTGCCTGGAGTGCCGGGACCCAAGCTTTCTTT. Protein product: CAWSAGTQAFF.

This chain links TRBV5-1 with TRBJ2-1, with unresolved D. Trimming took off 6 bases at V and 0 bases at J, with 10 bases between the two ends. Looked up from germline, CDR1 is SGHRS and CDR2 is YFSETQ. The CDR3 totals 14 residues. DNA of the CDR3: TGCGCCAGCACCCTGGCGGACTCCTACAATGAGCAGTTCTTC. Translated: CASTLADSYNEQFF.

The rearrangement links TRBV9 to TRBJ1-2; 8 positions agree with TRBD1. Germline assignment: CDR1 SGDLS and CDR2 YYNGEE. V was pared by 0 bases and J by 8 bases, with 15 bases of the junction left unmatched. The CDR3 length is 17 residues. The CDR3 sequence: CASSVVVPDRAPWGYTF. The CDR3 DNA reads TGTGCCAGCAGCGTAGTGGTCCCGGACAGGGCCCCTTGGGGCTACACCTTC.

This rearrangement joins TRBV9 to TRBJ1-1; TRBD1 agrees at 8 bases. Germline-derived CDR1 and CDR2 are SGDLS and YYNGEE. This CDR3 has 16 amino acids. The V segment lost 4 bases and the J segment 0 bases; nucleotides outside the gene matches: 8. CDR3 sequence reads: CASSPGTGDMNTEAFF. DNA of the CDR3: TGTGCCAGCAGCCCGGGGACAGGTGATATGAACACTGAAGCTTTCTTT.

The chain recombines TRBV27 with TRBJ2-7; TRBD1 might be the D (6 bases). The CDR3 extends over 15 amino acids. The germline CDR1 and CDR2 sequences are MNHEY and SMNVEV (reference sequence). Trimming shortened V by 6 bases and J by 3 bases, and 18 bases separated the two germline ends. This chain's CDR3 is CASSRTELLYYEQYF. The DNA for the CDR3 is TGTGCCAGCAGCAGGACAGAGCTCCTTTACTACGAGCAGTACTTC.

This chain links TRBV4-2 with TRBJ2-1, with 15 nucleotides matching TRBD2. Trimming removed 0 bases from V and 0 bases from J; junction bases left unmatched: 3. The CDR3 contains 19 residues. CDR1 and CDR2 (germline): LGHNA, YNFKEQ. The CDR3 nucleotides are TGTGCCAGCAGCCAAGATGGACTAGCGGGAGGGTCCTCCTACAATGAGCAGTTCTTC. This gives the protein CASSQDGLAGGSSYNEQFF.

V and J are TRBV4-1 and TRBJ2-1, with 10 bases identical to TRBD2. This CDR3 is built from 16 residues. Germline values: CDR1 MGHRA, CDR2 YSYEKL. The V gene end was trimmed by 1 base and the J gene end by 13 bases; junction bases not matched to a gene: 13. CDR3 coding DNA: TGCGCCAGCAGCCAAGCCCCCTCGTCCGTAGCGGGGGGTCAGTTCTTC. Protein: CASSQAPSSVAGGQFF.

As DNA, the CDR3 is TGTGCCAGCAGCGAAGATCCGGGACACAATAACTATGGCTACACCTTC. It codes for CASSEDPGHNNYGYTF. The V call is TRBV9, the J call TRBJ1-2, with a tentative D call TRBD1 (6 bases). This CDR3 contains 16 residues. Germline lookup yields CDR1 SGDLS and CDR2 YYNGEE. The V and J ends lost 3 bases and 1 base respectively, with 16 bases between them.

V gene TRBV7-9 combines with J gene TRBJ1-1; no clear D. The V end lost 4 bases, the J end lost 1 base, and 13 bases lay between the germline ends. Germline V gene data show CDR1 as SEHNR and CDR2 as FQNEAQ (reference sequence). This CDR3 has 15 residues. This CDR3 is CASSSDASGNTEAFF. CDR3 coding DNA: TGTGCCAGCAGCTCGGACGCTTCGGGGAACACTGAAGCTTTCTTT.

The rearrangement uses TRBV5-1 and TRBJ1-1, with a weak D call TRBD1 (6 bases). The CDR3 has 12 residues. The germline V gene has CDR1 SGHRS and CDR2 YFSETQ. V lost 0 bases and J lost 7, with 7 bases in between. The CDR3 nucleotides are TGCGCCAGCAGCTTGGCACAGGGTGAAGCTTTCTTT. This codes for CASSLAQGEAFF.

V usage is TRBV10-3 and J usage is TRBJ2-1; 10 bases agree with TRBD2. Per germline, CDR1 ENHRY and CDR2 SYGVKD. The CDR3 is 15 amino acids. Trimming at V came to 7 bases and at J to 8 bases, leaving 11 bases not matched to a gene. The CDR3 spells CAITDGLAGAHEQFF. CDR3 coding DNA: TGTGCCATCACCGACGGTCTAGCGGGAGCTCATGAGCAGTTCTTC.